Each of the 23 T cell receptor beta chains below was sequenced from the same sample in a study of blood T cell repertoires in COVID-19. Some clones are missing from TCRdb's copy, which holds only in-frame ones; the method was immunoSEQ multiplex PCR. There are 290,000 or so clones in the sample; approximately 89% occur only once, and approximately 2% lies in the top ten. Sequencing input: peripheral blood. The source of these receptors is a woman aged 30 to 39 with COVID-19, enrolled during active disease.

The chain employs TRBV18 and TRBJ1-2, with TRBD1 matching over 7 bases. Trimming took 6 bases from V and 0 from J; bases not matched to a gene: 7. The germline gives CDR1 KGHSH, CDR2 LQKENI. The length of the CDR3 is 15 residues. In DNA form, the CDR3 reads TGTGCCAGCTCGGAAAGCAGGGGGACTAACTATGGCTACACCTTC. Amino acid sequence: CASSESRGTNYGYTF.

In its sample, this clone was seen once. This CDR3 is CASSQEQGGFRPLHF. The CDR3 nucleotides read TGTGCCAGCAGCCAAGAGCAGGGGGGATTTAGACCCCTCCACTTT. This chain uses TRBV3-1 (or the pseudogene TRBV3-2) with TRBJ1-6; 7 bases align to TRBD1. After removal of 0 bases from V and 12 bases from J, the junction contained 8 bases not matched to a gene. Per the germline V gene, CDR1 is LGHDT and CDR2 is YNNKEL (reference sequence). The CDR3 is made up of 15 amino acids.

The chain couples TRBV6-5 to TRBJ1-2; 10 bases line up with TRBD1. CDR1 is MNHEY, CDR2 SVGAGI, per germline. With 3 bases clipped from V and 6 bases from J, the junction kept 10 bases outside the gene matches. The CDR3 consists of 16 residues. The CDR3, as DNA: TGTGCCAGCAGTTATTACAAGACAGGGGGCTGGCATGGCTACACCTTC. Translated, it gives CASSYYKTGGWHGYTF.

The rearrangement links TRBV19 to TRBJ1-1; D is ambiguous. Trimming took 8 bases from V and 3 from J, leaving 16 bases between them. This CDR3 is built from 14 residues. From germline, CDR1 is LNHDA and CDR2 SQIVND (reference sequence). The CDR3 nucleotides are TGTGCCAGTGGCAAGGAGCCTTGGGACACTGAAGCTTTCTTT. This translates into CASGKEPWDTEAFF. The entire variable domain, with the rest obtained from reference TRBV19 and TRBJ1-1, is as follows: DGGITQSPKYLFRKEGQNVTLSCEQNLNHDAMYWYRQDPGQGLRLIYYSQIVNDFQKGDIAEGYSVSREKKESFPLTVTSAQKNPTAFYLCASGKEPWDTEAFFGQGTRLTVV.

This rearrangement joins TRBV11-2 to TRBJ2-5; the D is unclear. The CDR3 is 14 amino acids. CDR1 is SGHAT, CDR2 FQNNGV, per germline. V dropped 5 bases and J dropped 2 bases, with 12 bases sitting between them. The CDR3 DNA reads as TGTGCCAGCAGCACAGACGGAACACAAGAGACCCAGTACTTC. Translation gives CASSTDGTQETQYF.

The sample holds one count of this clone. The chain has TRBV10-1 and TRBJ2-3; 11 bases fit TRBD2. There are 14 residues in the CDR3. V shed 5 bases, J shed 4 bases, and the junction held 2 bases outside the gene matches. CDR1 is WNHNN and CDR2 is SYGVQD in the germline V gene (reference sequence). In DNA form, the CDR3 reads TGCGCCAGCAGTACTAGCGGGAGACCAGATACGCAGTATTTT. Translated: CASSTSGRPDTQYF.

This rearrangement joins TRBV6-5 to TRBJ2-5, with 9 bases aligning to TRBD1. This CDR3 has 14 residues. V shed 7 bases, J shed 3 bases, and the junction held 6 bases outside the gene matches. Germline V gene lookup returns CDR1 MNHEY and CDR2 SVGAGI. The CDR3 DNA follows: TGTGCCAGCAATGCCGGGACAGGGAAAGAGACCCAGTACTTC. Its protein product is CASNAGTGKETQYF.

The chain carries TRBV6-6 and TRBJ1-1; 9 bases line up with TRBD1. CDR1 is MNHNY and CDR2 is SVGAGI in the germline V gene (reference sequence). Trimming took 5 bases from V and 1 from J; bases not matched to a gene: 5. CDR3 length: 15 residues. CDR3 in amino acids: CASSPTGQGNTEAFF. The CDR3 DNA sequence: TGTGCCAGCAGTCCTACGGGACAGGGGAACACTGAAGCTTTCTTT.

The genes are TRBV7-9 and TRBJ1-6; no clear D. Germline V gives CDR1 SEHNR, CDR2 FQNEAQ (reference sequence). The V end lost 1 base, the J end lost 10 bases, and 11 bases lay between the germline ends. The CDR3 runs to 14 residues. The CDR3 loop reads CASSLDGNKSPLHF. DNA of the CDR3: TGTGCCAGCAGCTTAGACGGGAACAAGTCACCCCTCCACTTT.

The rearrangement joins TRBV5-1 to TRBJ1-5; a weak D match, TRBD1 (6 bases). The CDR3 has 15 amino acids. Between the trimmed V and J ends, which lost 3 bases and 4 bases, there was a span of 14 bases. Germline V lookup: CDR1 SGHRS, CDR2 YFSETQ. CDR3 sequence reads: CASSSTGANNQPQHF. The DNA of the CDR3 is TGCGCCAGCAGCTCGACAGGTGCCAATAATCAGCCCCAGCATTTT.

The chain couples TRBV28 to TRBJ1-1; the match to TRBD1 covers 7 bases. The ends lost 5 bases at V and 1 base at J; junction bases unmatched: 10. CDR1 and CDR2 from the germline V gene are MDHEN and SYDVKM. CDR3 size: 16 residues. CDR3 protein: CASSRPRTGWNTEAFF. CDR3 sequence (DNA): TGTGCCAGCAGTCGACCTAGGACAGGCTGGAACACTGAAGCTTTCTTT.

The V call is TRBV4-1, the J call TRBJ1-3; 11 positions match TRBD1. This CDR3 spans 16 amino acids. J was trimmed by 8 bases and V by 2 bases; bases with no gene match: 8. Looked up from germline, CDR1 is MGHRA and CDR2 is YSYEKL. The CDR3 nucleotides are TGCGCCAGCAGCCAATCCTTGGGACAGGGGGAAGACACCATATATTTT. Encoded protein: CASSQSLGQGEDTIYF.

This clone has only a few counts. The gene calls are TRBV27 and TRBJ1-6; maybe TRBD1 (5 bases). With 6 bases removed from V and 4 bases from J, the gap between germline ends came to 13 bases. The CDR3 contains 15 residues. Per germline, CDR1 MNHEY and CDR2 SMNVEV (reference sequence). The CDR3 DNA follows: TGTGCCAGCAGCAATAGCGGGGCTTATAATTCACCCCTCCACTTT. This gives the protein CASSNSGAYNSPLHF.

The chain links TRBV12-3 or TRBV12-4 to TRBJ2-7; no reliable D call. This CDR3 region has 12 residues. The ends were cut back, 6 bases at V and 0 bases at J, with 6 bases in the middle. The CDR3 DNA reads as TGTGCCAGCAGCTATCTCTCCTACGAGCAGTACTTC. The encoded protein is CASSYLSYEQYF.

This clone appeared once. The chain recombines TRBV5-4 with TRBJ2-1; 13 bases map to TRBD2. V shed 0 bases, J shed 5 bases, and the junction held 2 bases outside the gene matches. The CDR3 runs to 16 residues. CDR1 is SGHNT, CDR2 YYREEE, per germline (reference sequence). CDR3 protein: CASSLGGLAGDNEQFF. In DNA, the CDR3 is TGTGCCAGCAGCTTGGGCGGACTAGCGGGAGACAATGAGCAGTTCTTC.

This clone came up once. The sample holds other DNA sequences that translate to the same CDR3. This chain joins TRBV11-2 and TRBJ1-1, with 7 nucleotides matching TRBD1. CDR1 is SGHAT, CDR2 FQNNGV, per germline. The trim removed 1 base at V and 4 bases at J, leaving 6 bases unmatched. The CDR3 is 15 residues long. The CDR3 DNA follows: TGTGCCAGCAGCTTAGTTAGGGGGCGCGGCACTGAAGCTTTCTTT. Protein sequence: CASSLVRGRGTEAFF.

In this sample, this clone turned up once. The V call is TRBV19, the J call TRBJ1-6; 8 bases line up with TRBD1. From germline, CDR1 is LNHDA and CDR2 SQIVND (reference sequence). The CDR3 totals 15 residues. The V gene end was trimmed by 4 bases and the J gene end by 9 bases; junction bases not matched to a gene: 8. The CDR3 reads CASSTDRERGSPLHF. The CDR3 bases are TGTGCCAGTAGTACGGACAGGGAAAGAGGTTCACCCCTCCACTTT.

Only one count was recorded for this clone. V gene TRBV4-2 combines with J gene TRBJ2-6; TRBD1 aligns across 7 bases. Germline loops: CDR1 LGHNA, CDR2 YNFKEQ. The CDR3 loop spans 17 amino acids. The V and J ends lost 3 bases and 2 bases, in that order; junction bases with no gene match: 7. The chain's CDR3 is CASSQALGTAGANVLTF. In DNA form, the CDR3 reads TGTGCCAGCAGCCAGGCCCTCGGGACAGCTGGGGCCAACGTCCTGACTTTC.

V usage is TRBV29-1 and J usage is TRBJ2-1, with 13 nucleotides matching TRBD2. Germline CDR1 reads SQVTM; CDR2 reads ANQGSEA. This CDR3 is built from 14 residues. The ends lost 7 bases at V and 9 bases at J; junction bases unmatched: 9. For the CDR3, the DNA is TGCAGCGCCCAACTAGCGGGAGGGCGGACTGAGCAGTTCTTC. The encoded protein is CSAQLAGGRTEQFF.

The chain is built from TRBV29-1 and TRBJ1-1; D uncertain. Germline CDR1 reads SQVTM; CDR2 reads ANQGSEA. Trimming took 6 bases from V and 1 from J, leaving 3 bases between them. This CDR3 spans 10 amino acids. The DNA of the CDR3 is TGCAGCGTCGGGAACACTGAAGCTTTCTTT. Its translation is CSVGNTEAFF.

V gene TRBV30 combines with J gene TRBJ2-1; maybe TRBD1 (5 bases). The V gene's germline CDR1 is GTSNPN and CDR2 SVGIG (reference sequence). V was cut by 7 bases and J by 0 bases, with 10 bases left in between. The CDR3 has 13 amino acids. The CDR3 coding sequence is TGTGCCTTTGACAGTACCTCCTACAATGAGCAGTTCTTC. It codes for CAFDSTSYNEQFF.

This clone was seen only once. The sample has other DNA sequences that encode this CDR3 too. The V and J genes are TRBV11-2 and TRBJ2-7; 10 bases are a match to TRBD1. In germline, CDR1 is SGHAT, CDR2 FQNNGV. Trimming removed 1 base from V and 4 bases from J; junction bases left unmatched: 1. The CDR3 totals 14 residues. The CDR3 reads CASSLGTGGYEQYF. In DNA, the CDR3 is TGTGCCAGCAGCTTAGGGACAGGGGGGTACGAGCAGTACTTC.

The gene calls are TRBV27 and TRBJ1-2; D unclear. Germline values: CDR1 MNHEY, CDR2 SMNVEV (reference sequence). The CDR3 loop spans 13 amino acids. The V and J ends lost 3 bases and 4 bases respectively, with 9 bases between them. CDR3 DNA: TGTGCCAGCAGTTTTTCGTACGGCTATGGCTACACCTTC. Translation gives CASSFSYGYGYTF.